This TCR beta chain is from a study of a mutant IDH1 vaccine in newly diagnosed glioma. With regard to this clone: The antigen remains unidentified.

Only in-frame clones appear in the TCRdb table, and some are missing; sequencing was by immunoSEQ multiplex PCR. Counted here are fewer than 55,000 clones, less than 70% occurring once; the ten biggest clones make up around 4.8%. This CDR3 has 13 amino acids. V was pared by 5 bases and J by 2 bases, with 10 bases between. Germline CDR1 SEHNR, CDR2 FQNEAQ (reference sequence). Regarding time point: week 47, end of study. Each dose of the vaccine consisted of 300 ug of mutant IDH1 20-mer peptide, with topical imiquimod. V and J are TRBV7-9 and TRBJ2-7; a weak D match, TRBD1 (6 bases). This receptor was obtained from a man aged 35-49 years with glioma. Some clones in this sample may be carry-over from other donors' samples. The sequencing used peripheral blood mononuclear cells (PBMCs), collected from a glioma patient whose treatment included an IDH1 peptide vaccine. This chain's CDR3 is CASSPDRTYEQYF. CDR3 bases: TGTGCCAGCAGCCCGGACAGAACCTACGAGCAGTACTTC.